The subject of this entry is one T cell receptor (beta chain). What antigen it recognizes has not been identified. The sample holds no much larger clone one base away, and base qualities are not on file. Reading the germline V gene gives CDR1 SGDLS and CDR2 YYNGEE. V has 4 bases trimmed and J has 7 bases trimmed; junction bases matching no gene number 17. Reading from cysteine to phenylalanine, the CDR3 counts 18 amino acids. This entry keeps only the CDR3 DNA: 54 bases, framed from base 1. The data were obtained in a study of blood T cell repertoires in COVID-19 (TCRdb year 2020). As for the study more broadly: The collaborator samples originated in the United States, Italy and Spain and spanned the acute and convalescent phases of COVID-19. The samples were drawn from the first 160 participants of the ongoing ImmuneRACE study and from 950 to 1,500 subjects provided by 6 global collaborators. The repertoires were released in a freely available public database intended as a resource for research on the immune response to SARS-CoV-2. Where HLA class I and class II types were available, the types were taken from metadata supplied by the sample provider, not from assay-based typing. The material from the prospective study consisted of cDNA or gDNA derived from T cells, B-cell-depleted T cells, or PBMCs. Deeply sampled blood TCRbeta repertoires from subjects exposed to, actively infected with, or recovered from COVID-19 were included in the dataset. A de-identified subject ID, COVID-19 status, age in years and sex were almost always included in the sample metadata. What the authors observed across the whole study: The amount of clinical and demographic metadata varied by source and participant and was provided uncurated.

The collaborating institutions used their own protocols to collect whole blood in K2EDTA tubes. For TCRbeta analysis, collaborators shipped samples in one of three forms: frozen whole blood, isolated PBMCs, or DNA extracted from either of those sample types. The immunoSEQ Assay, a bias-controlled multiplex PCR, was used to amplify TCRbeta CDR3 regions from genomic DNA. On the authors' methods: Within the assay, amplification of reference gene primers was used to estimate how many nucleated cells each sample contained. Sequence reads were collapsed and filtered to measure the absolute abundance of every unique TCRbeta CDR3 rearrangement. For each sample, productive Simpson clonality was calculated by taking the square root of Simpson's diversity index across productive rearrangements. TCRdb took this table from immuneACCESS and kept in-frame rearrangements with V and J called. Such tables lack part of the clones; where checked against another copy, unresolved V genes explain under half of the gap, and the rest is unexplained. D and trimming come from the DNA, and the V and J calls and clone size come from that table. The sample table lists 200,000 to 250,000 clones, approximately 78% of them with a count of one. The ten largest account for roughly 12% of the sample.

The source of this sequence is a woman in her thirties or forties with acute or convalescent COVID-19. The chain uses TRBV9 and TRBJ1-4, and 9 bases in between align with TRBD1. The sequenced sample was peripheral blood. The CDR3: CASSPSTGQGPGREKLFF. At the DNA level, the sequence is TGTGCCAGCAGCCCTAGTACGGGACAGGGTCCGGGGCGTGAAAAACTGTTTTTT. Beyond the CDR3, the reference TRBV9 and TRBJ1-4 genes provide the residues; the full variable domain reads: DSGVTQTPKHLITATGQRVTLRCSPRSGDLSVYWYQQSLDQGLQFLIQYYNGEERAKGNILERFSAQQFPDLHSELNLSSLELGDSALYFCASSPSTGQGPGREKLFFGSGTQLSVL.